The 15 T cell receptor beta chains listed next were all sequenced from one sample in a study of tumor and adjacent non-tumor tissue in lung cancer. TCRbeta libraries were built with three rounds of nested PCR, modified from ARM-PCR. MiXCR, run by TCRdb on the multiplex PCR reads, gives a single entry per CDR3 protein. The sample includes some 100,000 distinct CDR3 sequences, 60% to 80% of them seen just once. This sample's RNA came from whole unsorted tissue. Distant lung tissue was collected more than 3 cm away from the tumor edge. The sequenced sample was distant non-tumor lung tissue. The receptor source for this set is a man in his sixties with non-small cell lung cancer.

Note on this clonotype: A read error is possible here, since a much larger clone lies one base away. This chain joins TRBV10-2 and TRBJ2-4; D perhaps matches TRBD2 (6 bases). Germline CDR1 reads WSHSY; CDR2 reads SAAADI. Trimming left V 9 bases short and J 9 bases short, with 24 bases between. The CDR3 totals 15 residues. CDR3 sequence (DNA): TGCGCCAGTTCACACCAAAGCAGGGACTTTAGCATTCAGTACTTC. Translated, it gives CASSHQSRDFSIQYF.

The chain links TRBV6-6 to TRBJ2-1; D possibly corresponds to TRBD1 (6 bases). Trimming stripped 6 bases from V and 5 bases from J, with 17 bases between. CDR1 MNHNY and CDR2 SVGAGI come from the germline V gene (reference sequence). The CDR3 runs 15 residues. CDR3 in amino acids: CASRSDRLGDNEQFF. DNA of the CDR3: TGTGCCAGCAGGTCCGACAGGTTGGGTGACAATGAGCAGTTCTTC.

Details on this clonotype: One base away lies a much larger clone, so this may be a sequencing read error. This rearrangement joins TRBV5-4 to TRBJ2-2; D gene ambiguous. The CDR3 sequence is 14 residues long. Germline lookup yields CDR1 SGHNT and CDR2 YYREEE (reference sequence). The CDR3 region is CASSFRANTWELFF. CDR3 DNA: TGTGCCAGCAGCTTCCGGGCGAACACCTGGGAGCTGTTTTTT.

At least ten counts were recorded for this clonotype. A much larger clonotype is one base distant, so this may be a read error. The J gene is TRBJ1-6, the V gene TRBV4-2; possibly TRBD1 for D (6 bases). CDR3 length: 15 amino acids. Germline V lookup: CDR1 LGHNA, CDR2 YNFKEQ. Trimming took off 0 bases at V and 10 bases at J, with 13 bases between the two ends. DNA of the CDR3: TGTGCCAGCAGCCAAGAAGACGGGGGGCCCTCACCCCTCCACTTT. Protein: CASSQEDGGPSPLHF.

Concerning this clonotype itself: An end of the junction differs from the germline gene, which may be a read error. The chain uses TRBV12-3 or TRBV12-4 and TRBJ2-5; 9 nucleotides line up with TRBD1. The CDR3 contains 16 residues. CDR3 loop: CARRTGGQGLQETEYF. The CDR3 nucleotides are TGTGCCAGAAGGACGGGAGGACAGGGGTTACAAGAGACCGAGTACTTC.

The rearrangement uses TRBV7-2 and TRBJ1-2; D not resolved. The CDR3 loop spans 13 amino acids. Germline assignment: CDR1 SGHTA and CDR2 FQGNSA. Between the trimmed V and J ends, which lost 8 bases and 8 bases, there was a span of 18 bases. The CDR3: CASRRELTGGYTF. The DNA for the CDR3 is TGTGCCAGCCGCCGGGAACTAACGGGCGGCTACACCTTC.

The V call is TRBV5-1, the J call TRBJ1-1, with D unclear. Trimming stripped 0 bases from V and 6 bases from J, with 12 bases between. Germline values: CDR1 SGHRS, CDR2 YFSETQ. The CDR3 is 14 amino acids. The CDR3 spells CASSLAVGASEAFF. CDR3 in DNA: TGCGCCAGCAGCTTGGCTGTGGGCGCCTCTGAAGCTTTCTTT. Looking up the rest from reference TRBV5-1 and TRBJ1-1 gives the full variable domain: KAGVTQTPRYLIKTRGQQVTLSCSPISGHRSVSWYQQTPGQGLQFLFEYFSETQRNKGNFPGRFSGRQFSNSRSEMNVSTLELGDSALYLCASSLAVGASEAFFGQGTRLTVV.

This clonotype was seen only a few times. This chain joins TRBV7-9 and TRBJ2-7, with a tentative D call TRBD1 (6 bases). The CDR3 length is 15 residues. Germline lookup yields CDR1 SEHNR and CDR2 FQNEAQ (reference sequence). With 4 bases removed from V and 7 bases from J, the gap between germline ends came to 20 bases. The CDR3 is CASSSTSPGAGEQYF. In DNA form, the CDR3 reads TGTGCCAGCAGCTCAACCAGTCCAGGGGCTGGGGAGCAGTACTTC. The variable domain in full, with the rest retrieved from reference TRBV7-9 and TRBJ2-7, is DTGVSQNPRHKITKRGQNVTFRCDPISEHNRLYWYRQTLGQGPEFLTYFQNEAQLEKSRLLSDRFSAERPKGSFSTLEIQRTEQGDSAMYLCASSSTSPGAGEQYFGPGTRLTVT.

In this sample, this clonotype turned up many times. The CDR3 is CASEGTLSYEQYF. As DNA, the CDR3 is TGTGCCAGCGAGGGGACTCTCTCCTACGAGCAGTACTTC. V and J are TRBV6-2 or TRBV6-3 and TRBJ2-7; the D gene is possibly TRBD2 (6 bases). The CDR3 runs to 13 residues. V shed 8 bases and J shed 0 bases, with 11 bases lying between them. Germline lookup yields CDR1 MNHEY and CDR2 SVGEGT.

This clonotype appeared a single time. A read error is possible here, since a much larger clone lies one base away. This sequence joins TRBV13 and TRBJ2-2, with TRBD2 as a possible D gene (5 bases). This CDR3 has 15 residues. Germline V gene lookup returns CDR1 PRHDT and CDR2 FYEKMQ (reference sequence). CDR3 sequence (DNA): TGTGCCAGCAGCCGCGGAGGCGGTGACACCGGGGAGCCGTTTTTT. Translation: CASSRGGGDTGEPFF.

V gene TRBV11-3 combines with J gene TRBJ2-7, with D possibly matching TRBD2 (5 bases). The V gene lost 1 base and the J gene lost 6 bases, with 10 bases spanning the gap. CDR3 length equals 13 residues. Germline V gives CDR1 SGHNT, CDR2 YENEEA. The CDR3 protein is CASSLVHEGEQYF. The CDR3 DNA reads as TGTGCCAGCAGCTTAGTACATGAGGGCGAGCAGTACTTC. Supplemented by reference TRBV11-3 and TRBJ2-7, the full variable domain reads EAGVVQSPRYKIIEKKQPVAFWCNPISGHNTLYWYLQNLGQGPELLIRYENEEAVDDSQLPKDRFSAERLKGVDSTLKIQPAELGDSAVYLCASSLVHEGEQYFGPGTRLTVT.

This clonotype was counted ten times or more. The genes are TRBV12-3 or TRBV12-4 and TRBJ2-3; the D is unclear. V gave up 1 base and J gave up 7 bases, with 9 bases separating them. This CDR3 has 13 residues. CDR3 sequence: CASSLVTTHTQYF. In nucleotides, the CDR3 is TGTGCCAGCAGTTTAGTTACAACACATACGCAGTATTTT.

Notes on this clonotype: This could be a read error, since a much larger clone is one nucleotide away. The V call is TRBV20-1, the J call TRBJ1-2, with a weak D call TRBD1 (6 bases). CDR3 size: 13 residues. CDR1 is DFQATT and CDR2 is SNEGSKA in the germline V gene (reference sequence). The CDR3: CSVRRDIQSGYTF. DNA of the CDR3: TGCAGTGTTAGACGGGACATCCAGTCTGGCTACACCTTC.

The gene calls are TRBV29-1 and TRBJ2-7; D perhaps matches TRBD2 (5 bases). This CDR3 comprises 13 residues. Germline V lookup: CDR1 SQVTM, CDR2 ANQGSEA. Here the CDR3 DNA reads TGCAGAGTAGTCCCGGGGTCGGGATATGAGCAGTACTTC. Translated: CRVVPGSGYEQYF.

The rearrangement links TRBV6-2 or TRBV6-3 to TRBJ1-1; no clear D gene. The CDR3 consists of 14 residues. Trimming removed 0 bases at V and 7 bases at J, with 12 bases between. CDR1 is MNHEY and CDR2 is SVGEGT in the germline V gene. CDR3 DNA: TGTGCCAGCAGTTACTCGGCCCCGAACGATGAAGCTTTCTTT. Protein product: CASSYSAPNDEAFF.